The 30 T cell receptor beta chains presented below share a single source sample, sequenced in a study of blood T cell repertoires in COVID-19. Here immunoSEQ multiplex PCR was the method, and the copy in TCRdb shows in-frame clones only, minus some. The data contain some 120,000 clones, 84% of them seen just once; the ten biggest clones take up roughly an eighth. The source material was peripheral blood. The origin of the receptors is a woman in her 30s who had recovered from COVID-19.

J is TRBJ1-6 and V is TRBV3-1 (or the pseudogene TRBV3-2), with D possibly TRBD1 on 6 matching bases. Trimming pared 3 bases from V and 5 bases from J, leaving 14 bases between. CDR3 length: 16 residues. CDR1 is LGHDT, CDR2 YNNKEL, per germline (reference sequence). CDR3: CASSHFRGKNNSPLHF. For the CDR3, the DNA is TGTGCCAGCAGCCACTTCAGGGGAAAAAATAATTCACCCCTCCACTTT.

V usage is TRBV6-2 or TRBV6-3 and J usage is TRBJ2-7; 7 nucleotides align to TRBD2. The J segment lost 3 bases and the V segment lost 5 bases, leaving 16 bases of the junction unmatched. The V gene's germline CDR1 is MNHEY and CDR2 SVGEGT. This CDR3 comprises 17 residues. CDR3: CASSPSGRGRIDYEQYF. CDR3 in DNA: TGTGCCAGCAGTCCCTCGGGGAGGGGAAGAATAGACTACGAGCAGTACTTC.

This chain links TRBV18 with TRBJ2-5; 7 nucleotides align to TRBD1. Germline V lookup: CDR1 KGHSH, CDR2 LQKENI. The length of the CDR3 is 16 residues. Trimming at V came to 1 base and at J to 1 base, leaving 6 bases not matched to a gene. CDR3 residues: CASSPLTGVIQETQYF. As DNA, the CDR3 is TGTGCCAGCTCACCACTTACAGGGGTGATCCAAGAGACCCAGTACTTC. Based on the CDR3 plus reference TRBV18 and TRBJ2-5, the full variable domain is NAGVMQNPRHLVRRRGQEARLRCSPMKGHSHVYWYRQLPEEGLKFMVYLQKENIIDESGMPKERFSAEFPKEGPSILRIQQVVRGDSAAYFCASSPLTGVIQETQYFGPGTRLLVL.

Here the CDR3 DNA reads TGTGCCAGCAGCGTAGAACTAGGAGGCTACGAGCAGTACTTC. Residues: CASSVELGGYEQYF. This chain joins TRBV9 and TRBJ2-7; perhaps TRBD2 as D (5 bases). This CDR3 is 14 amino acids long. Trimming took off 0 bases at V and 3 bases at J, with 10 bases between the two ends. Germline assignment: CDR1 SGDLS and CDR2 YYNGEE.

In its sample, this clone was seen once. V usage is TRBV5-4 and J usage is TRBJ2-1; 9 bases match TRBD1. After removal of 4 bases from V and 1 base from J, the junction contained 12 bases not matched to a gene. The CDR3 totals 18 residues. The germline CDR1 and CDR2 sequences are SGHNT and YYREEE (reference sequence). Here the CDR3 reads CASSGRDRDSLSYNEQFF. The CDR3 DNA reads TGTGCCAGCAGCGGGAGGGACAGGGACTCCCTTTCCTACAATGAGCAGTTCTTC.

This clone turned up a few times. The J gene is TRBJ2-1, the V gene TRBV5-1; possibly TRBD1 for D (5 bases). The germline V gene has CDR1 SGHRS and CDR2 YFSETQ. V was clipped by 7 bases and J by 1 base, with 9 bases between them. The CDR3 runs to 13 residues. Here the CDR3 DNA reads TGCGCCAGCGGGGCTGGGTCCTACAATGAGCAGTTCTTC. This encodes CASGAGSYNEQFF.

The chain uses TRBV3-1 (or the pseudogene TRBV3-2) and TRBJ1-2; 9 bases are a match to TRBD1. This CDR3 spans 15 amino acids. Germline trimming cut 1 base from V and 2 bases from J; bases unmatched to any gene: 2. Per the germline V gene, CDR1 is LGHDT and CDR2 is YNNKEL (reference sequence). The CDR3 coding sequence is TGTGCCAGCAGCCAAGTAGACAGGGGGAACTATGGCTACACCTTC. This sequence encodes CASSQVDRGNYGYTF.

The V and J genes are TRBV15 and TRBJ1-1; D possibly corresponds to TRBD1 (6 bases). Germline V CDR1 and CDR2: LNHNV, YYDKDF (reference sequence). V dropped 0 bases and J dropped 11 bases, with 16 bases sitting between them. There are 14 residues in the CDR3. CDR3 DNA: TGTGCCACCAGCAGAGATCTTCGAGGGGGGGATGCTTTCTTT. This sequence encodes CATSRDLRGGDAFF.

This clone came up once. This chain connects TRBV3-1 (or the pseudogene TRBV3-2) to TRBJ2-2; no clear D. V was shortened by 0 bases and J by 8 bases, with 16 bases between the two germline ends. The CDR3 sequence is 16 residues long. Per germline, CDR1 LGHDT and CDR2 YNNKEL (reference sequence). The CDR3 spells CASSQDLWSNGGELFF. In nucleotides, the CDR3 is TGTGCCAGCAGCCAAGATCTGTGGAGTAACGGGGGGGAGCTGTTTTTT.

This clone is medium-sized. The chain has TRBV29-1 and TRBJ1-1; D call uncertain. Trimming removed 6 bases from V and 4 bases from J, with 15 bases in between. The CDR3 is 13 residues long. Germline assignment: CDR1 SQVTM and CDR2 ANQGSEA. The CDR3 reads CSVGDGKVTEAFF. The CDR3 bases are TGCAGCGTCGGCGACGGGAAGGTCACTGAAGCTTTCTTT.

The genes are TRBV5-5 and TRBJ1-1, with 8 positions matching TRBD1. Germline V gives CDR1 SGHKS, CDR2 YYEKEE (reference sequence). This CDR3 has 16 residues. V was clipped by 1 base and J by 1 base; unmatched bases: 6. The CDR3 here is CASSLSTGVENTEAFF. The CDR3 nucleotides are TGTGCCAGCAGCTTGTCGACAGGGGTCGAGAACACTGAAGCTTTCTTT.

This clone was found a few times. The same CDR3 also results from other DNA sequences found in this sample. J is TRBJ2-3 and V is TRBV2; 11 positions agree with TRBD2. The junction had 3 bases not matched to a gene; V was cut back by 5 bases and J by 2 bases. Germline assignment: CDR1 SNHLY and CDR2 FYNNEI. The CDR3 is made up of 15 amino acids. CDR3 bases: TGTGCCAGCAGTCTAGCGGGGGGTCCCACAGATACGCAGTATTTT. This translates into CASSLAGGPTDTQYF.

This clone was recorded only once. This chain links TRBV9 with TRBJ2-3, with 12 bases fitting TRBD2. The length of the CDR3 is 15 residues. The ends lost 4 bases at V and 3 bases at J; junction bases unmatched: 3. Per the germline V gene, CDR1 is SGDLS and CDR2 is YYNGEE. CDR3 sequence: CASSPGTSGTDTQYF. DNA for the CDR3: TGTGCCAGCAGCCCAGGGACTAGCGGGACAGATACGCAGTATTTT.

This chain joins TRBV9 and TRBJ2-4; D perhaps matches TRBD1 (6 bases). Germline V gene data show CDR1 as SGDLS and CDR2 as YYNGEE. This CDR3 comprises 15 residues. Trimming took off 4 bases at V and 2 bases at J, with 13 bases between the two ends. For the CDR3, the DNA is TGTGCCAGCAGCTTTTCCCAGGGGCCCAAAAACATTCAGTACTTC. Its protein product is CASSFSQGPKNIQYF.

In this sample, this clone turned up a few times. This rearrangement joins TRBV12-5 to TRBJ1-1; the match to TRBD1 covers 7 bases. V lost 6 bases and J lost 3; bases outside the gene matches: 10. Per germline, CDR1 LGHNT and CDR2 FRNRAP. CDR3 size: 15 residues. CDR3 loop: CASGQTNRGDTEAFF. For the CDR3, the DNA is TGTGCTAGTGGACAAACAAACAGGGGCGACACTGAAGCTTTCTTT. Combining the CDR3 with reference TRBV12-5 and TRBJ1-1 gives the whole variable domain DARVTQTPRHKVTEMGQEVTMRCQPILGHNTVFWYRQTMMQGLELLAYFRNRAPLDDSGMPKDRFSAEMPDATLATLKIQPSEPRDSAVYFCASGQTNRGDTEAFFGQGTRLTVV.

The chain employs TRBV5-1 and TRBJ2-5; D is uncertain. Trimming removed 0 bases at V and 5 bases at J, with 5 bases between. Per the germline V gene, CDR1 is SGHRS and CDR2 is YFSETQ. The CDR3 extends over 12 amino acids. The CDR3 sequence: CASSLGEETQYF. For the CDR3, the DNA is TGCGCCAGCAGCTTGGGTGAGGAGACCCAGTACTTC. The full variable domain, in which reference TRBV5-1 and TRBJ2-5 provide the parts outside the CDR3, is KAGVTQTPRYLIKTRGQQVTLSCSPISGHRSVSWYQQTPGQGLQFLFEYFSETQRNKGNFPGRFSGRQFSNSRSEMNVSTLELGDSALYLCASSLGEETQYFGPGTRLLVL.

The gene calls are TRBV18 and TRBJ1-5, with TRBD1 matching over 11 bases. The CDR3 covers 14 residues. Germline CDR1 reads KGHSH; CDR2 reads LQKENI. After removal of 2 bases from V and 7 bases from J, the junction contained 1 base not matched to a gene. CDR3 protein: CASSPGTGGQPQHF. Here the CDR3 DNA reads TGTGCCAGCTCACCAGGGACAGGGGGGCAGCCCCAGCATTTT. Supplemented by reference TRBV18 and TRBJ1-5, the full variable domain reads NAGVMQNPRHLVRRRGQEARLRCSPMKGHSHVYWYRQLPEEGLKFMVYLQKENIIDESGMPKERFSAEFPKEGPSILRIQQVVRGDSAAYFCASSPGTGGQPQHFGDGTRLSIL.

CDR3 coding DNA: TGTGCCAGCAGCCAAGACCTGGTTTGGGGGACAGGAAGCTACGAGCAGTACTTC. Translated: CASSQDLVWGTGSYEQYF. The J gene is TRBJ2-7, the V gene TRBV3-1 (or the pseudogene TRBV3-2); 8 bases match TRBD1. Germline V lookup: CDR1 LGHDT, CDR2 YNNKEL (reference sequence). V shed 0 bases, J shed 3 bases, and the junction held 13 bases outside the gene matches. The CDR3 consists of 18 residues.

A few counts support this clone. The chain is built from TRBV18 and TRBJ1-1; D not certain. CDR1 and CDR2 (germline): KGHSH, LQKENI. V was trimmed by 2 bases and J by 1 base, leaving 8 bases between them. The CDR3 has 14 residues. Here the CDR3 DNA reads TGTGCCAGCTCACCAACACAGAAGAACACTGAAGCTTTCTTT. As protein: CASSPTQKNTEAFF.

This clone has just one count. This rearrangement joins TRBV12-3 or TRBV12-4 to TRBJ2-1; no firm D call. The V end lost 6 bases, the J end lost 15 bases, and 15 bases lay between the germline ends. CDR3 length equals 11 residues. The CDR3 DNA is TGTGCCAGCAGCCCCGACCTAAGACTGTTCTTC. Its translation: CASSPDLRLFF.

The chain couples TRBV6-5 to TRBJ2-1; a possible D gene is TRBD2 (6 bases). Germline V gives CDR1 MNHEY, CDR2 SVGAGI. The CDR3 runs to 13 residues. Trimming shortened V by 10 bases and J by 11 bases, and 21 bases separated the two germline ends. This CDR3 is CATRYLGGDQQFF. The CDR3 DNA reads as TGTGCCACTCGCTACTTAGGAGGGGACCAGCAGTTCTTC.

The genes are TRBV6-5 and TRBJ1-1, with 8 bases that match TRBD1. Germline trimming cut 6 bases from V and 4 bases from J; bases unmatched to any gene: 7. CDR3 length equals 14 residues. Germline V gene data show CDR1 as MNHEY and CDR2 as SVGAGI. CDR3 residues: CASRKTGAATEAFF. For the CDR3, the DNA is TGTGCCAGCAGAAAGACAGGGGCGGCCACTGAAGCTTTCTTT.

The chain employs TRBV5-1 and TRBJ2-1; TRBD2 matches at 9 bases. This CDR3 is 14 amino acids long. Germline trimming cut 8 bases from V and 9 bases from J; bases unmatched to any gene: 12. In germline, CDR1 is SGHRS, CDR2 YFSETQ. The CDR3 DNA follows: TGCGCCAGTAGCGGGAGTCTTTCCATAGGTGAGCAGTTCTTC. Translating it yields CASSGSLSIGEQFF.

The rearrangement links TRBV29-1 to TRBJ2-7, with 7 bases lining up with TRBD1. The V gene end was trimmed by 6 bases and the J gene end by 3 bases; junction bases not matched to a gene: 5. Germline values: CDR1 SQVTM, CDR2 ANQGSEA. The CDR3 consists of 12 residues. CDR3 nucleotide sequence: TGCAGCGTGGGGACAGAGCACTACGAGCAGTACTTC. Its translation: CSVGTEHYEQYF.

V is TRBV6-5 and J is TRBJ1-5, with D perhaps matching TRBD1 (6 bases). CDR1 and CDR2 from the germline V gene are MNHEY and SVGAGI. The V end lost 6 bases, the J end lost 6 bases, and 15 bases lay between the germline ends. The CDR3 runs 14 residues. CDR3 coding DNA: TGTGCCAGCAGCGTCAGGGGAGGGAGTCAGCCCCAGCATTTT. Protein product: CASSVRGGSQPQHF.

The CDR3 sequence: CASSKTGVANYGYTF. The CDR3 DNA is TGTGCCAGTAGCAAGACAGGGGTCGCTAACTATGGCTACACCTTC. The J gene is TRBJ1-2, the V gene TRBV19; 8 bases match TRBD1. J was trimmed by 0 bases and V by 6 bases; bases with no gene match: 6. Looked up from germline, CDR1 is LNHDA and CDR2 is SQIVND (reference sequence). The CDR3 totals 15 residues.

The rearrangement links TRBV6-5 to TRBJ2-7; TRBD1 might be the D (6 bases). Germline V gene lookup returns CDR1 MNHEY and CDR2 SVGAGI. V gave up 7 bases and J gave up 0 bases, with 10 bases separating them. This CDR3 has 13 residues. CDR3 region: CASKLDSSYEQYF. Written as DNA, the CDR3 is TGTGCCAGCAAGCTGGACAGCTCCTACGAGCAGTACTTC.

The chain is built from TRBV12-3 or TRBV12-4 and TRBJ2-1; D uncertain. Trimming removed 6 bases from V and 5 bases from J, with 5 bases in between. The CDR3 is 11 amino acids. In DNA, the CDR3 is TGTGCCAGCAGGAGCGACAATGAGCAGTTCTTC. Translated, it gives CASRSDNEQFF.

The chain couples TRBV4-1 to TRBJ2-7; possibly TRBD1 for D (6 bases). The V and J ends lost 1 base and 3 bases respectively, with 16 bases between them. This CDR3 is built from 16 residues. The germline V gene has CDR1 MGHRA and CDR2 YSYEKL. The chain's CDR3 is CASSQAELTGLYEQYF. CDR3 sequence (DNA): TGCGCCAGCAGCCAAGCCGAACTTACAGGGCTCTACGAGCAGTACTTC.

The chain recombines TRBV19 with TRBJ1-1; no clear D. CDR1 is LNHDA, CDR2 SQIVND, per germline (reference sequence). The CDR3 is made up of 15 amino acids. Trimming shortened V by 5 bases and J by 1 base, and 14 bases separated the two germline ends. The CDR3 protein is CASSLRLVGNTEAFF. The CDR3, as DNA: TGTGCCAGTAGTCTTCGACTTGTAGGGAACACTGAAGCTTTCTTT. The variable domain in full, with the rest retrieved from reference TRBV19 and TRBJ1-1, is DGGITQSPKYLFRKEGQNVTLSCEQNLNHDAMYWYRQDPGQGLRLIYYSQIVNDFQKGDIAEGYSVSREKKESFPLTVTSAQKNPTAFYLCASSLRLVGNTEAFFGQGTRLTVV.